This T cell receptor (beta chain) is drawn from a study of spatial heterogeneity in lung cancer. The time point: sample taken at primary tumor resection. Unsorted whole RNA of tumor, nontumor lung or frozen PBMC was sequenced. Using its own MiXCR run on the 5' RACE reads, TCRdb lists one record per CDR3 protein. The sample lists about 50,000 distinct CDR3 sequences, approximately 7.6% occurring once. The CDR3 consists of 15 residues. The V end was cut by 0 bases, the J end by 2 bases, with 11 bases between. Germline values: CDR1 SGHDN, CDR2 FVKESK. This clonotype has just a few counts. This sequence was found in a female donor with early-stage non-small cell lung cancer. The chain is built from TRBV14 and TRBJ2-7; the D is unclear. The starting material was PBMCs, obtained at surgery. This CDR3 reads CASSQEVGFPYEQYF. In DNA, the CDR3 is TGTGCCAGCAGCCAAGAGGTCGGGTTCCCCTACGAGCAGTACTTC. The whole variable domain, filled in from reference TRBV14 and TRBJ2-7, reads EAGVTQFPSHSVIEKGQTVTLRCDPISGHDNLYWYRRVMGKEIKFLLHFVKESKQDESGMPNNRFLAERTGGTYSTLKVQPAELEDSGVYFCASSQEVGFPYEQYFGPGTRLTVT.